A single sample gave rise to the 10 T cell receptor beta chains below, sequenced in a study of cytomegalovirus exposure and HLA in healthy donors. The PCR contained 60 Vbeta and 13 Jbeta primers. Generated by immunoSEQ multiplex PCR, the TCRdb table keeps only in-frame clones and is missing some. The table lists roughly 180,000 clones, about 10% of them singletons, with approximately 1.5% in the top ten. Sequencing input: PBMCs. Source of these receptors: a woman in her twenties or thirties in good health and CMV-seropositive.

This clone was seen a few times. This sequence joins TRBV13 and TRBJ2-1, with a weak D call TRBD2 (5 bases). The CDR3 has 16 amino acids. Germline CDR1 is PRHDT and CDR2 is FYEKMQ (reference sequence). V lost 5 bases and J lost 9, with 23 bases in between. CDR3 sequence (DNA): TGTGCCAGCAGCCACCGCCAGGCGGGCCGGTATTTTGAGCAGTTCTTC. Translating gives CASSHRQAGRYFEQFF.

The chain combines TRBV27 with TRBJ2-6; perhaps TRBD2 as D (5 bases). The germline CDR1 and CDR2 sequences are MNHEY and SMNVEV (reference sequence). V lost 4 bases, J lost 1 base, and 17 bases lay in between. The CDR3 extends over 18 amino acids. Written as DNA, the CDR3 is TGTGCCAGCAGTTCATCAACTAGAATGGGGTCTGGGGCCAACGTCCTGACTTTC. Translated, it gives CASSSSTRMGSGANVLTF.

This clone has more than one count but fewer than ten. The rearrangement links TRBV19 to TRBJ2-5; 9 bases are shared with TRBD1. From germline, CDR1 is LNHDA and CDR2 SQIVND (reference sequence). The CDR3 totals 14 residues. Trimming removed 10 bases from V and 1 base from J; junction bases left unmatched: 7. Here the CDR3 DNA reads TGTGCCACCCACATGACAGGGGGCCAAGAGACCCAGTACTTC. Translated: CATHMTGGQETQYF.

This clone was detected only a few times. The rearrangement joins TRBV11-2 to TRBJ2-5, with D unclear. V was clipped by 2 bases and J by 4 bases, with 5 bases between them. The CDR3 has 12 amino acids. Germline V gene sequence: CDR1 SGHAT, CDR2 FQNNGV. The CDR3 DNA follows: TGTGCCAGCAGCTTATGGGCAGAGACCCAGTACTTC. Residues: CASSLWAETQYF.

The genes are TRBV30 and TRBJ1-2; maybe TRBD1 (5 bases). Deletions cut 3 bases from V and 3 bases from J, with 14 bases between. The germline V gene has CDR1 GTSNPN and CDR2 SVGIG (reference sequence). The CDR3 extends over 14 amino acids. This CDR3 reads CAWRGWGVDYGYTF. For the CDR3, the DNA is TGTGCCTGGAGGGGGTGGGGGGTGGACTATGGCTACACCTTC.

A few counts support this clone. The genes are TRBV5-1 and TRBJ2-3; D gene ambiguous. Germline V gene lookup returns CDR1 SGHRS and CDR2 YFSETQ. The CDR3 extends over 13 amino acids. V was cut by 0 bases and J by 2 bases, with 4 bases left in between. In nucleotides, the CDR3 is TGCGCCAGCAGCTTGGAATACACAGATACGCAGTATTTT. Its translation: CASSLEYTDTQYF.

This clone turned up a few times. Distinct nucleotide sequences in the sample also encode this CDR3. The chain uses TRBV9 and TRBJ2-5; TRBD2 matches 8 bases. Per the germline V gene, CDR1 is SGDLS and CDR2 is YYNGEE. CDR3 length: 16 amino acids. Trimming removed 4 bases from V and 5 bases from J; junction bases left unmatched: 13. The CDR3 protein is CASSPDSGTPRETQYF. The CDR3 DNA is TGTGCCAGCAGCCCCGATAGCGGGACCCCTAGGGAGACCCAGTACTTC.

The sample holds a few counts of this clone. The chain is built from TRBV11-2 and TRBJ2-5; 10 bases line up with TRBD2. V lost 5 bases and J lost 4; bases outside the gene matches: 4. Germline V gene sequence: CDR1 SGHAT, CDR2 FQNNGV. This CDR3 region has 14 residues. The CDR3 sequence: CASSLAGERETQYF. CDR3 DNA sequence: TGTGCCAGCAGCCTAGCGGGAGAGAGAGAGACCCAGTACTTC.

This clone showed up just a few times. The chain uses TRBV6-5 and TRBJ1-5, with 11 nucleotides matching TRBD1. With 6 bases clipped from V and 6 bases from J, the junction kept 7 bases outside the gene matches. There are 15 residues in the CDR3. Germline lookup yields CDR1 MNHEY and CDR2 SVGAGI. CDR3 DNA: TGTGCCAGCAGCCCCGGGACAGGGGGACGTCAGCCCCAGCATTTT. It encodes CASSPGTGGRQPQHF.

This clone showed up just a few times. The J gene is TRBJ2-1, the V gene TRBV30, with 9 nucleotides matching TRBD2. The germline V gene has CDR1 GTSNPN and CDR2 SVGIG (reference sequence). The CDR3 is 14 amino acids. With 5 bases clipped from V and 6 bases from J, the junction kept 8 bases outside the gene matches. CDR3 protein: CAWQSSGTFNEQFF. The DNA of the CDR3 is TGTGCCTGGCAGTCTAGCGGGACCTTCAATGAGCAGTTCTTC.